The clone carrying this T cell receptor (beta chain) was recorded at least ten times. The extraction recovered at least 5.5 micrograms of total RNA per sample. In germline, CDR1 is MDHEN, CDR2 SYDVKM. V gave up 4 bases and J gave up 4 bases, with 8 bases separating them. CDR3 size: 14 residues. The authors ran a second PCR of about 6 to 11 cycles using a sample-barcoded 5' primer and a J-beta primer mix. Each cDNA molecule received a tag from a template-switch adaptor that had 12 random nucleotides. Via MiXCR, TCRdb re-called the 5' RACE reads, giving one row per CDR3 protein. Of 850,000 or so distinct CDR3 sequences in the sample, roughly 26% were seen once. This record belongs to a study of blood T cells in healthy people across ages. Looking at the study overall: The template switching approach captured approximately one barcoded beta molecule for every two T cells.

The genes are TRBV28 and TRBJ2-6; possibly TRBD1 for D (5 bases). The sample taken for sequencing was blood. This receptor was obtained from a woman of 80 years or more in good health. CDR3 DNA: TGTGCCAGCAGTTGGTACAGGGGGGCCAACGTCCTGACTTTC. It encodes CASSWYRGANVLTF.